Given below is one T cell receptor (beta chain) in context. Its antigen remains unknown. The data are from a study of cytomegalovirus exposure and HLA in healthy donors. Across the whole study: Both the 100 to 150 validation repertoires and the 666 first-cohort repertoires used the same platform, as reported by a later analysis. General study findings and limits: Researchers counted 180 or so TCR beta chains as cytomegalovirus-associated. It was reportedly the case that the classifier diagnosed cytomegalovirus status with high specificity and sensitivity.

TCRdb's copy holds only in-frame clones and misses some; the assay was immunoSEQ multiplex PCR. The sample records over 150,000 clones, about 90% being singletons. J lost 4 bases, V lost 9 bases, and 6 bases had no gene match. In germline, CDR1 is LNHDA, CDR2 SQIVND (reference sequence). This CDR3 is 13 amino acids long. Material: PBMCs. V and J are TRBV19 and TRBJ1-1, with 9 bases matching TRBD1. The TCR was taken from a woman aged 25 to 39 in good health and CMV-seronegative. The CDR3: CASRQGVGTEAFF. CDR3 DNA: TGTGCCAGCAGACAGGGGGTGGGCACTGAAGCTTTCTTT.